This TCR beta chain was sequenced during a study of cytomegalovirus exposure and HLA in healthy donors. Overall study results and limits: The Asian-associated ancestry cluster reportedly had fewer N-insertions than the 666-donor mean in a later analysis. In a later analysis, at a false discovery rate of 0.05, under 20,000 TCR beta sequences matched HLA alleles. In vitro testing confirmed a few CMV-associated chains as specific for CMV antigens.

In the case of this clone: Its antigen is undetermined.

This CDR3 spans 17 amino acids. CDR1 SGHRS and CDR2 YFSETQ come from the germline V gene. V trimming: 0 bases; J trimming: 4 bases; junction bases outside the gene matches: 11. Primers: 60 Vbeta forward and 13 Jbeta reverse. In the original processing: In a later analysis, some 80 million unique TCR beta chains included roughly 11 million shared by two or more donors. Here immunoSEQ multiplex PCR was the method, and the copy in TCRdb shows in-frame clones only, minus some. The V and J calls and clone size were taken over from that table, and D and trimming were inferred from the DNA. The sample holds about 150,000 clones, 65% to 80% seen once.

The chain recombines TRBV5-1 with TRBJ2-7, with TRBD2 matching 9 bases. Sequencing was carried out using PBMCs. This clonotype was obtained from a man aged 40-49 years in good health and CMV-seropositive. The DNA of the CDR3 is TGCGCCAGCAGCTTGGGTCCTAGCGGGACCCAAATGTACGAGCAGTACTTC. Its protein product is CASSLGPSGTQMYEQYF. The complete variable domain, with remaining parts taken from reference TRBV5-1 and TRBJ2-7, reads KAGVTQTPRYLIKTRGQQVTLSCSPISGHRSVSWYQQTPGQGLQFLFEYFSETQRNKGNFPGRFSGRQFSNSRSEMNVSTLELGDSALYLCASSLGPSGTQMYEQYFGPGTRLTVT.